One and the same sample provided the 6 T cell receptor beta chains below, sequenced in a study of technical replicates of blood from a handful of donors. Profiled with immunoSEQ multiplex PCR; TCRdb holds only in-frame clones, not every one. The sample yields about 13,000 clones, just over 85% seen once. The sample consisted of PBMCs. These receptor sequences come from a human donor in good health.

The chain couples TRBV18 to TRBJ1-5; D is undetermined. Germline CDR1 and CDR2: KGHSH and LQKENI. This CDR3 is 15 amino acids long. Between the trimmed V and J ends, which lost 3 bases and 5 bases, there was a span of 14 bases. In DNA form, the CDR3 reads TGTGCCAGCTCACCCCAACCTGGGGAGGATCAGCCCCAGCATTTT. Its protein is CASSPQPGEDQPQHF.

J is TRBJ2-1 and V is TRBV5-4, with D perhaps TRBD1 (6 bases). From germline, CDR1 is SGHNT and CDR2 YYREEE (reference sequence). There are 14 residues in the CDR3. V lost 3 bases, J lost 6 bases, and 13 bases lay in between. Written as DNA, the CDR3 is TGTGCCAGCAGCTGGAGTAGAGGGGGCAATGAGCAGTTCTTC. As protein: CASSWSRGGNEQFF.

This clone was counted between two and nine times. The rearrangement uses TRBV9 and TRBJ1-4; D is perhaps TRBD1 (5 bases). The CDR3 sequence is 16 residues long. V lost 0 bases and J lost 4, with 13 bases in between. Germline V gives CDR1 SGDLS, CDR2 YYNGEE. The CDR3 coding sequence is TGTGCCAGCAGCGTAGGGGGTGGGCAGGGTAATGAAAAACTGTTTTTT. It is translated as CASSVGGGQGNEKLFF.

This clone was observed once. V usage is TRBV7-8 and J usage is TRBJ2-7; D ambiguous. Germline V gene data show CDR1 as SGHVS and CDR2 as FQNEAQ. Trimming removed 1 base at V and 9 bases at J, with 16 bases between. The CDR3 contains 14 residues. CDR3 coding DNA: TGTGCCAGCAGCTTAGAAGGAGTGAGATTGGGGCAGTACTTC. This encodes CASSLEGVRLGQYF.

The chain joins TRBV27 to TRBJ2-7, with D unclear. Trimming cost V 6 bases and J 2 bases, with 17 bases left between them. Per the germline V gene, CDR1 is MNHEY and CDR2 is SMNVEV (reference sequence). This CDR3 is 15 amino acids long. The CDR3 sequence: CASRPELVSPYEQYF. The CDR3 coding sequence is TGTGCCAGCAGACCTGAGCTAGTTTCCCCCTACGAGCAGTACTTC.

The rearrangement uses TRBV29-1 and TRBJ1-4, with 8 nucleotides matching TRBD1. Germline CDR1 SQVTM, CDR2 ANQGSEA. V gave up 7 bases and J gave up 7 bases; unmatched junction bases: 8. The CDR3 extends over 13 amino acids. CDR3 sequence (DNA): TGCAGCGCCAGACAGGGGATGGGTGAAAAACTGTTTTTT. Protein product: CSARQGMGEKLFF. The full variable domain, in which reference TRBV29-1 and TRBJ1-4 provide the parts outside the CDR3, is SAVISQKPSRDICQRGTSLTIQCQVDSQVTMMFWYRQQPGQSLTLIATANQGSEATYESGFVIDKFPISRPNLTFSTLTVSNMSPEDSSIYLCSARQGMGEKLFFGSGTQLSVL.